The source of this T cell receptor (beta chain) is a study of monozygotic twins with inflammatory bowel disease (dated by TCRdb to the late 2010s). Turning to the overall study: The full study comprised approximately 28 monozygotic twin pairs: nine German pairs (four IBD-concordant, five IBD-discordant) and 19 IBD-discordant Danish pairs. Disease-associated traits were sought mainly through comparisons between IBD patients and their genetically identical healthy co-twins within discordant pairs. Each individual had, on average, about 151 000 unique TCRalpha sequences and 181 000 unique TCRbeta sequences available for analysis. What the study reported, not specific to this receptor: Because patients received different immunosuppressive treatments, the repertoires may have picked up extra background noise and variability between individuals. Fewer clonotypes were shared with other individuals by IBD patients than by healthy twins, most markedly in patients showing signs of disease activity. Concordant and discordant twins showed no difference in repertoire similarity, possibly because of limited statistical power. Distinction between different T cell subtypes could not be achieved in the analysis. Measured by the inverse Simpson index, TCRbeta repertoire diversity was lower in IBD patients than in their healthy co-twins. No single strong signal or clonotype linked to IBD turned up in the results, so the idea that one exists was not supported.

For this clonotype: Its recognized antigen is unknown.

The germline V gene encodes CDR1 SGHAT and CDR2 FQNNGV. The CDR3 goes from the cysteine to the phenylalanine over 14 residues. A DNA sequence was not provided. An approximately 2.5 ml peripheral blood sample was drawn into PAXgene tubes per donor and stored at -80°C. Without any T cell sorting, total RNA was extracted from whole blood using the PAXgene blood miRNA kit on an automated QIAcube. Peripheral blood from monozygotic twin pairs concordant or discordant for inflammatory bowel disease was subjected to deep TCRalpha and TCRbeta repertoire profiling with unique molecular barcoding. Smoking habits were recorded for all twin pairs, and each individual was classified as a current, former or never smoker. The library relied on 5' RACE. Preparation of each TCR library used roughly 3,300 ng of total RNA. cDNA was synthesized with SMARTScribe reverse transcriptase in eight separate reactions per sample. During cDNA synthesis, template switching introduced unique molecular identifiers that contained a 6-nucleotide sample barcode. TCRalpha and TCRbeta cDNA was amplified in two nested PCRs of around 15 and 9 cycles, and bead purification was carried out after each PCR. Before amplification, the cDNA was treated with uracil DNA-glycosylase and purified using the QIAquick PCR purification kit. The second PCR added Illumina TruSeq-compatible adapters along with sample-specific barcodes. Library quality and concentration were assessed using TapeStation and Qubit, and about 5.2 ng of each library was pooled. Sequencing of the pooled libraries was done on an Illumina HiSeq2500 single-index Rapid Run using custom sequencing primers and 2 x 100 bp reads. The original methods were these. UMI-based consensus assembly with MiGEC version 1.2.6 was used to correct PCR and sequencing errors. V(D)J alignment, clonotype assembly and CDR3 extraction were performed with MiXCR version 2.1.1. To normalise gene usage, clonotype sharing and MAIT/NKT TCR abundance, the top 1000, 10 000 and 20 000 clonotypes in each sample were analysed. Diversity was computed as the inverse Simpson index with the vegan R package after downsampling to 27 000 UMIs. Paired Mann-Whitney U tests were applied to discordant twin pairs, and Benjamini-Hochberg correction was used for multiple testing. After the reads were reprocessed by TCRdb, one entry was made per CDR3 protein sequence, with no DNA. The V and J calls were determined by TCRdb, not by the authors. The sample table holds some 130,000 distinct CDR3 sequences. The ten most abundant clones make up 0.95% to 1.5% of the sample.

What was sequenced was blood. Rearrangement joined TRBV11-2 to TRBJ1-2; lacking DNA, the TRBD1 call made by TCRdb goes unchecked. This clonotype was obtained from a human donor with ulcerative colitis or Crohn's disease, or a healthy co-twin of an affected twin (not recorded which). This receptor carries the CDR3 CASSAGHTAEGYTF.